These T cell receptor beta chains were read from a single sample in a study of Graves' ophthalmopathy and Graves' hyperthyroidism. MiXCR was run by TCRdb on the multiplex PCR reads, yielding one entry per CDR3 protein. Among about 500,000 distinct CDR3 sequences listed, around 15% were seen once. The sequenced material came from blood. The receptors stem from a woman aged 25 to 45 with Graves' ophthalmopathy. CDR3s include the opening cysteine and the closing phenylalanine or tryptophan.

TRBJ2-7,TRBV12-3/TRBV12-4,CASRKTGLNYEQYF
TRBJ1-1,TRBV24-1,CATSEGAVGEGAFF
TRBJ1-1,TRBV9,CASSVEMDRTEAFF
TRBJ2-3,TRBV6-1,CASSEVRAGADTQYF
TRBJ2-2,TRBV30,CAWRRQGTNTGELFF
TRBJ1-2,TRBV6-5,CASSYSGRIYGYTF
TRBJ2-5,TRBV12-5,CASGSGLAGGTETQYF
TRBJ1-3,TRBV12-3/TRBV12-4,CASGHHMSSGNTIYF
TRBJ2-2,TRBV15,CATSRDPWTGATGELFF
TRBJ1-2,TRBV30,CACGTGYGYTF
TRBJ1-5,TRBV28,CASSYHRVQNQPQHF
TRBJ2-5,TRBV6-5,CASSYEGLETQYF
TRBJ1-1,TRBV4-1,CASRGTVNVNTEAFF
TRBJ2-7,TRBV28,CASSLYRGPQYF
TRBJ2-7,TRBV11-2,CASSYPGVLAQYF
TRBJ2-2,TRBV28,CASSSPLAGTGELFF
TRBJ2-7,TRBV28,CASSFREERGPYEQYF
TRBJ1-5,TRBV6-4,CASSDQPNQPQHF
TRBJ1-5,TRBV27,CTSSLGGAPGGQPQHF
TRBJ1-1,TRBV24-1,CATRAVGMNTEAFF
TRBJ1-2,TRBV30,CAWSVTGYYGYTF
TRBJ1-1,TRBV27,CASGQATSYTEAFF
TRBJ2-6,TRBV7-1,CASSSLATRGQGDSGANVLTF
TRBJ2-7,TRBV2,CASSVRLLYEQYF
TRBJ1-3,TRBV4-1,CASSQDLAAGGNTIYF
TRBJ2-7,TRBV6-5,CASSSSLEQYF
TRBJ1-2,TRBV2,CASSLSRARGLPGGYTF
TRBJ2-7,TRBV28,CASSFPGEGHEQYF
TRBJ1-2,TRBV30,CAWPRSGASGGYTF
TRBJ2-5,TRBV20-1,CSARAWTREKTQYF
TRBJ2-7,TRBV20-1,CSARLAGLADYEQYF
TRBJ2-1,TRBV5-1,CASSPGLVYNEQFF
TRBJ2-7,TRBV10-3,CAISPTGAYEQYF
TRBJ2-2,TRBV12-3/TRBV12-4,CASSLAGNTGELFF
TRBJ1-1,TRBV5-1,CASSLEVLDRGPLTEAFF
TRBJ1-1,TRBV3-1,CASSQGGLEAFF
TRBJ1-1,TRBV20-1,CSAKEWDRNTEAFF
TRBJ2-7,TRBV6-1,CASRTWTAPYEQYF
TRBJ2-7,TRBV28,CASSLRGDKDEQYF
TRBJ2-7,TRBV4-2,CASSQGSQALSYEQYF
TRBJ2-5,TRBV28,CASSRVRGRQETQYF
TRBJ1-2,TRBV19,CASSPTGDEGYTF